The 8 T cell receptor beta chains listed next were all sequenced from one sample in a study of a mutant IDH1 vaccine in newly diagnosed glioma. The antigens of these receptors remain unknown. Documented time point: week 5, during vaccination. Vaccination used 300 ug of mutant IDH1 20-mer peptide per dose, with topical imiquimod. Sequencing was performed with immunoSEQ multiplex PCR; in TCRdb, only in-frame clones are kept and a portion is missing. Among about 53,000 clones listed, roughly 82% were seen once. Sequencing was performed on PBMCs, taken from a glioma patient whose treatment included an IDH1 peptide vaccine. These receptors were taken from a young woman with glioma. Some clones in this sample may be carry-over from other donors' samples.

The chain carries TRBV19 and TRBJ1-1; D is possibly TRBD1 (5 bases). In germline, CDR1 is LNHDA, CDR2 SQIVND (reference sequence). The CDR3 is 14 amino acids. V was clipped by 1 base and J by 4 bases, with 10 bases between them. CDR3 amino acids: CASSIGTRGTEAFF. CDR3 bases: TGTGCCAGTAGTATAGGGACAAGGGGCACTGAAGCTTTCTTT.

The V gene is TRBV30, the J gene TRBJ2-7; no definite D call. V was shortened by 1 base and J by 6 bases, with 13 bases between the two germline ends. Germline V gene lookup returns CDR1 GTSNPN and CDR2 SVGIG (reference sequence). This CDR3 spans 13 amino acids. CDR3 nucleotide sequence: TGTGCCTGGAGTGGGGCCTTGCGGTCCGAGCAGTACTTC. This gives the protein CAWSGALRSEQYF.

This clone has a single count. The rearrangement joins TRBV18 to TRBJ2-2; TRBD2 aligns across 7 bases. After removal of 5 bases from V and 5 bases from J, the junction contained 11 bases not matched to a gene. This CDR3 comprises 16 residues. The germline gives CDR1 KGHSH, CDR2 LQKENI. In nucleotides, the CDR3 is TGTGCCAGCTCAGCGGCGAGGACTAGGGGTACCGGGGAGCTGTTTTTT. As protein: CASSAARTRGTGELFF.

This chain uses TRBV19 with TRBJ1-2, with D possibly TRBD1 on 6 matching bases. Germline V CDR1 and CDR2: LNHDA, SQIVND (reference sequence). Trimming left V 3 bases short and J 2 bases short, with 16 bases between. The CDR3 sequence is 16 residues long. CDR3: CASSMGALSANYGYTF. For the CDR3, the DNA is TGTGCCAGTAGTATGGGGGCCTTGTCTGCAAACTATGGCTACACCTTC.

CDR3 amino acids: CASSTSGGQTYEQYF. The DNA of the CDR3 is TGTGCCAGCAGCACCAGCGGGGGGCAGACCTACGAGCAGTACTTC. The chain employs TRBV7-2 and TRBJ2-7; 9 nucleotides agree with TRBD2. After removal of 5 bases from V and 2 bases from J, the junction contained 7 bases not matched to a gene. CDR3 length: 15 residues. The germline gives CDR1 SGHTA, CDR2 FQGNSA.

The rearrangement uses TRBV11-2 and TRBJ2-7; TRBD1 matches at 8 bases. Trimming at V came to 5 bases and at J to 0 bases, leaving 6 bases not matched to a gene. Germline CDR1 is SGHAT and CDR2 is FQNNGV. The CDR3 totals 15 residues. In nucleotides, the CDR3 is TGTGCCAGCAGCCACAGGGGGGCAAGCTCCTACGAGCAGTACTTC. This gives the protein CASSHRGASSYEQYF.

The V gene is TRBV19, the J gene TRBJ1-2; 7 nucleotides align to TRBD1. CDR1 is LNHDA and CDR2 is SQIVND in the germline V gene (reference sequence). The CDR3 totals 13 residues. V dropped 5 bases and J dropped 4; count of bases not matched to a gene: 4. The CDR3 is CASSPPGGYGYTF. Here the CDR3 DNA reads TGTGCCAGTAGTCCACCAGGGGGCTATGGCTACACCTTC.

CDR3 in amino acids: CASSERYSNQPQHF. The CDR3 region has the DNA TGTGCCAGCAGTGAGCGCTATAGCAATCAGCCCCAGCATTTT. This chain uses TRBV27 with TRBJ1-5; D is ambiguous. V shed 5 bases and J shed 0 bases, with 8 bases lying between them. CDR3 length: 14 amino acids. Germline CDR1 and CDR2: MNHEY and SMNVEV (reference sequence).